The 31 T cell receptor beta chains listed next were all sequenced from one sample in a study of vaccination effects on CD4 cells after COVID-19. Their recognized antigens are unknown. Here immunoSEQ multiplex PCR was the method, and the copy in TCRdb shows in-frame clones only, minus some. The sample consists of tens of thousands of clones, approximately 79% of them appearing once. In the ViraFEST assay, antigen-specific CD4+ clonotypes were identified by expansion after peptide-pool stimulation. Cultured cells yielded isolated CD4+ T cells after roughly 11 days. Vaccine recipients, nucleocapsid antibody negative, had no prior SARS-CoV-2 infection. This specimen consisted of CD4+ T cells from PBMCs cultured with HCoV-OC43 spike peptides, obtained before COVID-19 vaccination. Subset noted: HCoV-OC43 spike overlapping peptide pool stimulation. The receptors stem from a human donor who received a COVID-19 vaccine.

The chain is built from TRBV10-2 and TRBJ1-6, with TRBD1 as a possible D gene (5 bases). Germline CDR1 is WSHSY and CDR2 is SAAADI. With 7 bases removed from V and 0 bases from J, the gap between germline ends came to 7 bases. This CDR3 spans 14 amino acids. The CDR3 region has the DNA TGCGCCAGCATCCAGGGCTCCTATAATTCACCCCTCCACTTT. It translates to CASIQGSYNSPLHF.

This chain links TRBV7-3 with TRBJ1-1, with D uncertain. In germline, CDR1 is SGHTA, CDR2 FQGTGA. V gave up 5 bases and J gave up 0 bases, with 16 bases separating them. The CDR3 has 16 residues. The CDR3 protein is CASSLTPGLMNTEAFF. CDR3 in DNA: TGTGCCAGCAGCCTTACCCCGGGCCTCATGAACACTGAAGCTTTCTTT.

The V and J genes are TRBV18 and TRBJ2-3, with D possibly TRBD1 on 5 matching bases. Germline loops: CDR1 KGHSH, CDR2 LQKENI. CDR3 length equals 15 residues. V lost 1 base, J lost 1 base, and 9 bases lay in between. The chain's CDR3 is CASSPLGHRTDTQYF. As DNA, the CDR3 is TGTGCCAGCTCACCACTCGGACACCGCACAGATACGCAGTATTTT.

The chain combines TRBV11-2 with TRBJ2-5; D is unclear. Looked up from germline, CDR1 is SGHAT and CDR2 is FQNNGV. The CDR3 runs to 12 residues. V gave up 1 base and J gave up 5 bases, with 5 bases separating them. CDR3 region: CASSLVLETQYF. DNA for the CDR3: TGTGCCAGCAGCTTAGTGCTTGAGACCCAGTACTTC. Variable domain in full (rest from reference TRBV11-2 and TRBJ2-5): EAGVAQSPRYKIIEKRQSVAFWCNPISGHATLYWYQQILGQGPKLLIQFQNNGVVDDSQLPKDRFSAERLKGVDSTLKIQPAKLEDSAVYLCASSLVLETQYFGPGTRLLVL.

The J gene is TRBJ1-1, the V gene TRBV14; 7 positions match TRBD1. This CDR3 spans 13 amino acids. Germline CDR1 is SGHDN and CDR2 is FVKESK. V lost 3 bases, J lost 4 bases, and 2 bases stayed unmatched. The CDR3 protein is CASSQTGITEAFF. CDR3 DNA: TGTGCCAGCAGCCAGACAGGGATCACTGAAGCTTTCTTT.

Here the CDR3 DNA reads TGTGCCAGCAGCAATAATCCTCAGGGGGCCTACGAGCAGTACGTC. Its protein is CASSNNPQGAYEQYV. This rearrangement joins TRBV21-1 to TRBJ2-7; the D call TRBD1 from the table was never checked on the DNA. TRBV21-1 is an annotated pseudogene. This CDR3 spans 15 amino acids.

This clone was observed once. The V and J genes are TRBV30 and TRBJ1-6; D gene unclear. This CDR3 is 13 amino acids long. V lost 0 bases and J 10 bases, leaving 10 bases between the germline ends. The V gene's germline CDR1 is GTSNPN and CDR2 SVGIG (reference sequence). CDR3 nucleotide sequence: TGTGCCTGGAGTGTAAAAGGAGGCTCACCCCTCCACTTT. Encoded protein: CAWSVKGGSPLHF. The full variable domain, rest sourced from reference TRBV30 and TRBJ1-6, is SQTIHQWPATLVQPVGSPLSLECTVEGTSNPNLYWYRQAAGRGLQLLFYSVGIGQISSEVPQNLSASRPQDRQFILSSKKLLLSDSGFYLCAWSVKGGSPLHFGNGTRLTVT.

This sequence joins TRBV7-2 and TRBJ1-2; no firm D call. The CDR3 has 12 amino acids. V was cut by 1 base and J by 4 bases, with 4 bases left in between. CDR1 is SGHTA, CDR2 FQGNSA, per germline. The CDR3 DNA follows: TGTGCCAGCAGCTTAGTTGCCTATGGCTACACCTTC. It specifies CASSLVAYGYTF.

The V call is TRBV6-6, the J call TRBJ2-5; D assignment may be TRBD1 or TRBD2 (5 bases each). Germline values: CDR1 MNHNY, CDR2 SVGAGI (reference sequence). This CDR3 comprises 15 residues. The V gene lost 0 bases and the J gene lost 2 bases, with 10 bases spanning the gap. The CDR3 is CASSYSRGVQETQYF. CDR3 DNA sequence: TGTGCCAGCAGTTACTCGAGAGGGGTTCAAGAGACCCAGTACTTC.

This chain links TRBV7-2 with TRBJ2-7; 9 nucleotides line up with TRBD1. The CDR3 extends over 15 amino acids. Germline trimming cut 3 bases from V and 6 bases from J; bases unmatched to any gene: 9. Germline loops: CDR1 SGHTA, CDR2 FQGNSA. The CDR3 DNA reads TGTGCCAGCAGCTTTACAGGGGGCCCTTTCGCCGAGCAGTACGTC. It translates to CASSFTGGPFAEQYV.

Here the CDR3 DNA reads TGTGCCAGCAGCCCAAGAGGACAGCAGTACAATGAGCAGTTCTTC. It encodes CASSPRGQQYNEQFF. The chain carries TRBV7-3 and TRBJ2-1; the D gene is possibly TRBD1 (6 bases). CDR1 and CDR2 from the germline V gene are SGHTA and FQGTGA. Trimming removed 5 bases from V and 4 bases from J, with 15 bases in between. This CDR3 contains 15 residues.

The chain is built from TRBV9 and TRBJ1-6, with D possibly being TRBD1 (5 bases). CDR1 is SGDLS, CDR2 YYNGEE, per germline. Trimming left V 5 bases short and J 5 bases short, with 14 bases between. The CDR3 extends over 15 amino acids. The CDR3 here is CASSPSGGNNSPLHF. The CDR3, as DNA: TGTGCCAGCAGTCCCAGTGGGGGGAATAATTCACCCCTCCACTTT.

The V call is TRBV6-1, the J call TRBJ1-2, with D maybe TRBD1 (6 bases). Germline V gene data show CDR1 as MNHNS and CDR2 as SASEGT. The CDR3 totals 15 residues. The V end was cut by 1 base, the J end by 9 bases, with 18 bases between. CDR3 DNA sequence: TGTGCCAGCAGTGAAGAGGGGACACGGTCCTCCCGCTACACCTTC. Amino acids: CASSEEGTRSSRYTF.

The chain links TRBV12-5 to TRBJ1-5; D might be TRBD1 (5 bases). This CDR3 has 21 amino acids. Trimming stripped 0 bases from V and 0 bases from J, with 24 bases between. Per germline, CDR1 LGHNT and CDR2 FRNRAP. The DNA of the CDR3 is TGTGCTAGTGGTTTGGTAAAGGATGGGCAGGGTTGGACCTTTAGCAATCAGCCCCAGCATTTT. It translates to CASGLVKDGQGWTFSNQPQHF.

This clone was seen a handful of times. The V gene is TRBV2, the J gene TRBJ2-2; D is unclear. The CDR3 extends over 14 amino acids. V gave up 7 bases and J gave up 4 bases, with 13 bases separating them. The germline V gene has CDR1 SNHLY and CDR2 FYNNEI. CDR3 in amino acids: CASTIITRTGELFF. The CDR3 bases are TGTGCCAGCACTATTATAACTCGCACCGGGGAGCTGTTTTTT.

The rearrangement links TRBV5-1 to TRBJ1-2, with D unresolved. V gave up 1 base and J gave up 6 bases, with 13 bases separating them. The CDR3 has 14 residues. The V gene's germline CDR1 is SGHRS and CDR2 YFSETQ. Here the CDR3 reads CASSLTDTLDGYTF. CDR3 DNA sequence: TGCGCCAGCAGCTTGACCGACACCTTGGATGGCTACACCTTC.

The chain is built from TRBV28 and TRBJ2-7; no reliable D call. The CDR3 runs to 14 residues. Trimming took 5 bases from V and 3 from J, leaving 14 bases between them. Germline V gives CDR1 MDHEN, CDR2 SYDVKM. CDR3 amino acids: CASSQTGRGYEQYV. CDR3 bases: TGTGCCAGCAGTCAAACGGGTAGAGGCTACGAGCAGTACGTC.

The chain is built from TRBV19 and TRBJ1-3; TRBD1 might be the D (6 bases). V lost 7 bases, J lost 3 bases, and 13 bases lay in between. The CDR3 totals 14 residues. Germline V gene lookup returns CDR1 LNHDA and CDR2 SQIVND (reference sequence). CDR3 amino acids: CASIPQGGGNTIYF. The CDR3 DNA reads as TGTGCCAGTATCCCACAGGGAGGTGGAAACACCATATATTTT. The full variable domain, rest sourced from reference TRBV19 and TRBJ1-3, is DGGITQSPKYLFRKEGQNVTLSCEQNLNHDAMYWYRQDPGQGLRLIYYSQIVNDFQKGDIAEGYSVSREKKESFPLTVTSAQKNPTAFYLCASIPQGGGNTIYFGEGSWLTVV.

This clone occurred a few times. V usage is TRBV3-1 (or the pseudogene TRBV3-2) and J usage is TRBJ1-6; D call uncertain. Trimming took off 1 base at V and 9 bases at J, with 4 bases between the two ends. Germline loops: CDR1 LGHDT, CDR2 YNNKEL (reference sequence). This CDR3 is 12 amino acids long. In nucleotides, the CDR3 is TGTGCCAGCAGCCAAGGGGCTTCACCCCTCCACTTT. As protein: CASSQGASPLHF.

This chain connects TRBV5-1 to TRBJ2-1, with 7 bases aligning to TRBD1. Germline values: CDR1 SGHRS, CDR2 YFSETQ. The CDR3 totals 16 residues. V lost 5 bases and J lost 0; bases outside the gene matches: 8. Here the CDR3 DNA reads TGCGCCAGCAGGCCTGGGACAGCCGACTCCTACAATGAGCAGTTCTTC. This gives the protein CASRPGTADSYNEQFF.

The genes are TRBV28 and TRBJ2-5; the match to TRBD2 covers 8 bases. This CDR3 contains 13 residues. Per germline, CDR1 MDHEN and CDR2 SYDVKM. V lost 5 bases, J lost 3 bases, and 2 bases stayed unmatched. CDR3 sequence: CASSNSGEETQYF. In DNA form, the CDR3 reads TGTGCCAGCAGTAATAGCGGGGAAGAGACCCAGTACTTC.

The V and J genes are TRBV20-1 and TRBJ2-3; 11 nucleotides line up with TRBD2. After removal of 3 bases from V and 0 bases from J, the junction contained 8 bases not matched to a gene. The V gene's germline CDR1 is DFQATT and CDR2 SNEGSKA (reference sequence). The CDR3 is 17 residues long. For the CDR3, the DNA is TGCAGTGCTAGTGGTCTAGCGGGGGGTCTAAGCACAGATACGCAGTATTTT. It is translated as CSASGLAGGLSTDTQYF.

The J gene is TRBJ2-5, the V gene TRBV5-1, with D perhaps TRBD1 (5 bases). V dropped 7 bases and J dropped 4 bases, with 17 bases sitting between them. CDR3 size: 14 residues. Germline V gene sequence: CDR1 SGHRS, CDR2 YFSETQ. CDR3 DNA sequence: TGCGCCAGCTGTCAGGGTCCGGAGAGAGAGACCCAGTACTTC. It is translated as CASCQGPERETQYF.

This chain joins TRBV19 and TRBJ1-2, with a tentative D call TRBD1 (6 bases). The germline gives CDR1 LNHDA, CDR2 SQIVND (reference sequence). This CDR3 is built from 14 residues. The germline V and J ends were trimmed by 9 bases and 0 bases, with 14 bases remaining between them. CDR3 coding DNA: TGTGCCAGCCAGGGACACCGCTCTAACTATGGCTACACCTTC. Translated: CASQGHRSNYGYTF.

The rearrangement joins TRBV6-5 to TRBJ2-7; 8 bases line up with TRBD1. Germline V gives CDR1 MNHEY, CDR2 SVGAGI. Germline trimming cut 6 bases from V and 6 bases from J; bases unmatched to any gene: 10. CDR3 length: 14 amino acids. The CDR3 protein is CASRNWTGMGEQYV. DNA for the CDR3: TGTGCCAGCAGAAATTGGACAGGGATGGGCGAGCAGTACGTC.

This chain uses TRBV12-5 with TRBJ1-2, with D uncertain. Germline CDR1 LGHNT, CDR2 FRNRAP. The CDR3 spans 19 residues. The V gene lost 0 bases and the J gene lost 2 bases, with 22 bases spanning the gap. The CDR3 coding sequence is TGTGCTAGTGGTTTGGTACCGTCGACTAGTATAGGGCGGAACTATGGCTACACCTTC. This encodes CASGLVPSTSIGRNYGYTF. Full variable domain (rest looked up from reference TRBV12-5 and TRBJ1-2): DARVTQTPRHKVTEMGQEVTMRCQPILGHNTVFWYRQTMMQGLELLAYFRNRAPLDDSGMPKDRFSAEMPDATLATLKIQPSEPRDSAVYFCASGLVPSTSIGRNYGYTFGSGTRLTVV.

The V gene is TRBV4-3, the J gene TRBJ2-3; tentatively, D is TRBD1 (6 bases). CDR1 is LGHNA and CDR2 is YSLEER in the germline V gene. The CDR3 length is 15 residues. The V end was cut by 4 bases, the J end by 3 bases, with 14 bases between. CDR3 protein: CASSLRGSGTDTQYF. CDR3 coding DNA: TGCGCCAGCAGCCTAAGGGGGAGCGGTACAGATACGCAGTATTTT.

The V gene is TRBV4-1, the J gene TRBJ1-3; D may be TRBD1 (5 bases). Trimming took off 1 base at V and 7 bases at J, with 17 bases between the two ends. Germline assignment: CDR1 MGHRA and CDR2 YSYEKL. The CDR3 runs to 16 residues. The CDR3 reads CASSQVVHTEGNTIYF. CDR3 bases: TGCGCCAGCAGCCAAGTTGTACACACGGAGGGGAACACCATATATTTT.

This clone was observed a handful of times. The chain employs TRBV9 and TRBJ2-3; no clear D. The CDR3 sequence is 14 residues long. With 2 bases removed from V and 0 bases from J, the gap between germline ends came to 7 bases. Germline V gene data show CDR1 as SGDLS and CDR2 as YYNGEE. The CDR3 here is CASSVLSSTDTQYF. CDR3 bases: TGTGCCAGCAGCGTCCTTTCAAGCACAGATACGCAGTATTTT.

This chain connects TRBV21-1 to TRBJ1-6; no check of the table's D call, TRBD1, against the DNA was made. TRBV21-1 counts as a pseudogene. The CDR3 extends over 16 amino acids. The CDR3 bases are TGTGCCAGCAGCTCAGGACACTTCCACTATAATTCACCCCTCCACTTT. The encoded protein is CASSSGHFHYNSPLHF.

CDR3 nucleotides: TGTGCCAGCAGCTTGTATGGCCAGGGCTACGAGCAGTACGTC. Its protein is CASSLYGQGYEQYV. The chain combines TRBV5-5 with TRBJ2-7; D may be TRBD1 (5 bases). Germline-derived CDR1 and CDR2 are SGHKS and YYEKEE (reference sequence). CDR3 size: 14 residues. V was pared by 1 base and J by 3 bases, with 11 bases between.